Only one count was recorded for the clone carrying this T cell receptor beta chain. Using immunoSEQ multiplex PCR, the repertoire was profiled, and TCRdb retains in-frame clones only, with some absent. Among about 350,000 clones, roughly 90% were seen once, and the ten largest hold 2.5% to 3.5%. CDR3 size: 15 residues. Germline V lookup: CDR1 SGHDT, CDR2 YYEEEE. V shed 2 bases and J shed 7 bases, with 16 bases lying between them. The sample originates from a study of blood T cell repertoires in COVID-19. The overall study: The United States, Italy and Spain provided the acute and convalescent COVID-19 samples.

The sample consisted of PBMCs or T cells enriched from blood (not recorded which). This sequence originates from a woman aged 25-40 years who had recovered from COVID-19. This sequence joins TRBV5-6 and TRBJ1-5; no firm D call. The CDR3 nucleotides are TGTGCCAGCAGCTTCTCGACATTGAAGGCCCAGCCCCAGCATTTT. It codes for CASSFSTLKAQPQHF.